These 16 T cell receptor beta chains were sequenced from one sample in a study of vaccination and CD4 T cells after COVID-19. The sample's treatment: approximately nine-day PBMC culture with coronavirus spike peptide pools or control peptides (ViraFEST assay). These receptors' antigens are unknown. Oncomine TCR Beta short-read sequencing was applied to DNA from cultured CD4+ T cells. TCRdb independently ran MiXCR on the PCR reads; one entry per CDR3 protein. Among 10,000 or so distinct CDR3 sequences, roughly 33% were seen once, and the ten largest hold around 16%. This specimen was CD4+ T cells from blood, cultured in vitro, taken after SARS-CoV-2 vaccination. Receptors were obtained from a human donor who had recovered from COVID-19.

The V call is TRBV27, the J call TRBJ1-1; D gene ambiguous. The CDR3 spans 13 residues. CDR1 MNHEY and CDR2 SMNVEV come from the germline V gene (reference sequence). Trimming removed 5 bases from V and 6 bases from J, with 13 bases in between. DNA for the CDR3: TGTGCCAGCAGTGCTCGACTTGGGGCTGAAGCTTTCTTT. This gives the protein CASSARLGAEAFF.

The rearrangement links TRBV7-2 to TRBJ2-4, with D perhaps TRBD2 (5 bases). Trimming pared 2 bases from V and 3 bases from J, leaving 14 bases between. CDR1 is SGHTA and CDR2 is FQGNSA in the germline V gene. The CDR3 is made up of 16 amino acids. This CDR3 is CASSLFVATVKNIQYF. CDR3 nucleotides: TGTGCCAGCAGCTTATTCGTAGCGACGGTCAAAAACATTCAGTACTTC.

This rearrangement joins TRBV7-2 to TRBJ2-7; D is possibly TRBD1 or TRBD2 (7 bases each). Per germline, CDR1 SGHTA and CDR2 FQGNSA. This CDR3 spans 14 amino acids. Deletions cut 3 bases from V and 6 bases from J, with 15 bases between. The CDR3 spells CASSFKRDSSEQYF. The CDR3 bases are TGTGCCAGCAGCTTCAAGCGGGACAGTTCCGAGCAGTACTTC. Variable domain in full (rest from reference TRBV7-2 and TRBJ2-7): GAGVSQSPSNKVTEKGKDVELRCDPISGHTALYWYRQSLGQGLEFLIYFQGNSAPDKSGLPSDRFSAERTGGSVSTLTIQRTQQEDSAVYLCASSFKRDSSEQYFGPGTRLTVT.

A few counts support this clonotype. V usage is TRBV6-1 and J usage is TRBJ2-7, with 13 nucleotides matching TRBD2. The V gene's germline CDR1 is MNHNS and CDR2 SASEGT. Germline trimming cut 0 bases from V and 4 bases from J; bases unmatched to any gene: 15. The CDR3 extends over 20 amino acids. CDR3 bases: TGTGCCAGCAGTGAAGCCTGGACTAGCGGGAGAAGGGAGAAATCTTACGAGCAGTACTTC. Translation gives CASSEAWTSGRREKSYEQYF.

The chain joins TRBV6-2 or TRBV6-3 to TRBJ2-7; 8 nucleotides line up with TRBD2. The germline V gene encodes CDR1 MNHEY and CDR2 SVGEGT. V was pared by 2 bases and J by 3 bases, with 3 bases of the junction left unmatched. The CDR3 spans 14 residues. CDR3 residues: CASSYPGTSYEQYF. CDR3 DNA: TGTGCCAGCAGTTACCCGGGGACTAGCTACGAGCAGTACTTC.

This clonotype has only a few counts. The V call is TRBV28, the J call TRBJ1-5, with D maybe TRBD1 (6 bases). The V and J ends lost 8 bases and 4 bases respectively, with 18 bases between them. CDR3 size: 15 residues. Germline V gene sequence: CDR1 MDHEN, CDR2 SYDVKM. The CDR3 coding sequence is TGTGCCAGCTGGGGACACAGGACGGTGAATCAGCCCCAGCATTTT. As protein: CASWGHRTVNQPQHF.

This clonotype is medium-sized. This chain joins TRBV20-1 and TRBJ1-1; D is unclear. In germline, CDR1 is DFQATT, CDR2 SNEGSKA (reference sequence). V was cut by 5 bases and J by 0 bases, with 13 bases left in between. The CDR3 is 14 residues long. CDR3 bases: TGCAGTGCTTCAACGACCCCGATGAACACTGAAGCTTTCTTT. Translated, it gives CSASTTPMNTEAFF.

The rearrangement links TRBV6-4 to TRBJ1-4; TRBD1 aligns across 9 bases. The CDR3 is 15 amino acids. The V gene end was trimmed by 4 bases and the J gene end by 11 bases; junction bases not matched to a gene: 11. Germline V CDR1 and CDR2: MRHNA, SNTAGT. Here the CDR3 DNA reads TGTGCCAGCAGTGCCCCCACAGGGGGCAACTGGAAACTGTTTTTT. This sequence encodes CASSAPTGGNWKLFF.

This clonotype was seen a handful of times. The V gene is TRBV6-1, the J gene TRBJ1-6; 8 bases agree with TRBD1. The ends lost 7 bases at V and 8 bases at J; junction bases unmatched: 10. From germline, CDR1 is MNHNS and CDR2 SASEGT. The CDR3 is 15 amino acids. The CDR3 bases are TGTGCCAGCAAGAGGACAGGGTCAGGGGATTCACCCCTCCACTTT. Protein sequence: CASKRTGSGDSPLHF.

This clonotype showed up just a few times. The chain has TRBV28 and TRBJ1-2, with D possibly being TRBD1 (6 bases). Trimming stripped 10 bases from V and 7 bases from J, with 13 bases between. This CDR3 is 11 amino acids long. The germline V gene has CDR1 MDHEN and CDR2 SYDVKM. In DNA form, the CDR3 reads TGTGCCATCGCGGGGGGCCGTGGCTACACCTTC. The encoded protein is CAIAGGRGYTF.

CDR3: CASSANAPSYEQYF. The CDR3 DNA reads as TGTGCCAGCAGCGCAAACGCCCCATCCTACGAGCAGTACTTC. The chain combines TRBV6-2 or TRBV6-3 with TRBJ2-7, with D unresolved. Between the trimmed V and J ends, which lost 6 bases and 1 base, there was a span of 13 bases. CDR3 length equals 14 residues. CDR1 is MNHEY, CDR2 SVGEGT, per germline.

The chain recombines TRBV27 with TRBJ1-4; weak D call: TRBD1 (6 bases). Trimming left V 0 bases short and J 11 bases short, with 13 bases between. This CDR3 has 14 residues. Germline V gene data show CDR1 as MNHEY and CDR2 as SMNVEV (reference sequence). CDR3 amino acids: CASSLSGGQGKLFF. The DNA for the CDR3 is TGTGCCAGCAGTTTATCGGGGGGGCAGGGGAAACTGTTTTTT.

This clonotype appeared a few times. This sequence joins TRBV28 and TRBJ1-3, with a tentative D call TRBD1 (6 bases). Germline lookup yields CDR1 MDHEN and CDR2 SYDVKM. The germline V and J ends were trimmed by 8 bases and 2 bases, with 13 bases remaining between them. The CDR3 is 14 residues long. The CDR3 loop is CASQAGGTGNTIYF. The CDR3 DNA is TGTGCCAGCCAAGCCGGGGGCACTGGAAACACCATATATTTT. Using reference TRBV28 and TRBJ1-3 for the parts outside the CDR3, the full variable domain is DVKVTQSSRYLVKRTGEKVFLECVQDMDHENMFWYRQDPGLGLRLIYFSYDVKMKEKGDIPEGYSVSREKKERFSLILESASTNQTSMYLCASQAGGTGNTIYFGEGSWLTVV.

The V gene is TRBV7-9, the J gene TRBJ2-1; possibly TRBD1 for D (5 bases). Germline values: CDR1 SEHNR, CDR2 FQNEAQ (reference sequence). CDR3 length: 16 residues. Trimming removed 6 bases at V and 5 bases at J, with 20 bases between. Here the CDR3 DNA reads TGTGCCAGCAGGCCCAAAGGGGTCGCTGACCACAATGAGCAGTTCTTC. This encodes CASRPKGVADHNEQFF.

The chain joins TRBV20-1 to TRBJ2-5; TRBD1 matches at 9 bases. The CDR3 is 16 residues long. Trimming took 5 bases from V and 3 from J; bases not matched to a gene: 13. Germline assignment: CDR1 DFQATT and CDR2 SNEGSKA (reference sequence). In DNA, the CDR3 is TGCAGTGCTTCACCTGATGACAGGGGGGTAAAAGAGACCCAGTACTTC. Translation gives CSASPDDRGVKETQYF.

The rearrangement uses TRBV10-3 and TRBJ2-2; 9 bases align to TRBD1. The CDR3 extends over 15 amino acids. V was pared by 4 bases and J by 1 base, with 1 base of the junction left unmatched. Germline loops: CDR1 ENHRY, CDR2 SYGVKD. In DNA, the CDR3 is TGTGCCATCAGTGGGGGACAGGGGAACACCGGGGAGCTGTTTTTT. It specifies CAISGGQGNTGELFF.